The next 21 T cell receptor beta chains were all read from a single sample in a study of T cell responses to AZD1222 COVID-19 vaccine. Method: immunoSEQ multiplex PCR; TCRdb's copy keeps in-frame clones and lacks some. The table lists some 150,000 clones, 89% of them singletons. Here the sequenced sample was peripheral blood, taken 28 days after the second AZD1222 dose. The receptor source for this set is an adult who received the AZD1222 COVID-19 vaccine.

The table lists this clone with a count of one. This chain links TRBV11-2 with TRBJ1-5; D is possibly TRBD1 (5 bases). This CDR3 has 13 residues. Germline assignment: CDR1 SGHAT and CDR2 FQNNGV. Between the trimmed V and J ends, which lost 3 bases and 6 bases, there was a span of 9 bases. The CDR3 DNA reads TGTGCCAGCAGCTTGGTTGGGGGTCAGCCCCAGCATTTT. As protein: CASSLVGGQPQHF. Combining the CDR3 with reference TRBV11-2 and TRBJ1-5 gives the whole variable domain EAGVAQSPRYKIIEKRQSVAFWCNPISGHATLYWYQQILGQGPKLLIQFQNNGVVDDSQLPKDRFSAERLKGVDSTLKIQPAKLEDSAVYLCASSLVGGQPQHFGDGTRLSIL.

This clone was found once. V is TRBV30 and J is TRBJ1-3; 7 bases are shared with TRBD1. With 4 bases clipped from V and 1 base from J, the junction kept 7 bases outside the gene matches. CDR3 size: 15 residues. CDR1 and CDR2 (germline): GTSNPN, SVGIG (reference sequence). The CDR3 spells CAWKGQLGSGNTIYF. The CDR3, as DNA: TGTGCCTGGAAGGGACAGTTAGGGTCTGGAAACACCATATATTTT.

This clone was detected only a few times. CDR3 bases: TGTGCCAGCACTCTTGGGACAGGGGGCTACAATGAGCAGTTCTTC. It is translated as CASTLGTGGYNEQFF. The genes are TRBV6-5 and TRBJ2-1; TRBD1 matches at 11 bases. The CDR3 has 15 amino acids. Germline lookup yields CDR1 MNHEY and CDR2 SVGAGI. The trim removed 7 bases at V and 3 bases at J, leaving 5 bases unmatched.

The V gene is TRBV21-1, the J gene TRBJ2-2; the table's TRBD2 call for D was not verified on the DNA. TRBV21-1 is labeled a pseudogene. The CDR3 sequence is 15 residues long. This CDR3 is CASSKGQTYTGELFF. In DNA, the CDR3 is TGTGCCAGCAGCAAAGGGCAGACTTACACCGGGGAGCTGTTTTTT.

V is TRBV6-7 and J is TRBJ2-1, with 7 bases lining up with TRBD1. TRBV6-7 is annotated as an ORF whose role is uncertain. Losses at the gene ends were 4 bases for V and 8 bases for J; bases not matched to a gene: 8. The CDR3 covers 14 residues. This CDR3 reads CASSFDRVPHEQFF. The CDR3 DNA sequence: TGTGCCAGCAGTTTCGACAGGGTCCCCCATGAGCAGTTCTTC.

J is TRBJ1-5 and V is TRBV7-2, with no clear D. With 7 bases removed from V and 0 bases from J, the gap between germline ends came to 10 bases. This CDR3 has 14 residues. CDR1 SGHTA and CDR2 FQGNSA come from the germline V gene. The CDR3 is CASIDTDSNQPQHF. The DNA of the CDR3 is TGTGCCAGCATCGACACAGATAGCAATCAGCCCCAGCATTTT. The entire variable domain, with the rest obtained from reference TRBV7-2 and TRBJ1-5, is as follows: GAGVSQSPSNKVTEKGKDVELRCDPISGHTALYWYRQSLGQGLEFLIYFQGNSAPDKSGLPSDRFSAERTGGSVSTLTIQRTQQEDSAVYLCASIDTDSNQPQHFGDGTRLSIL.

CDR3 DNA: TGTGCCAGCAGTAGGAGCACTGAAGCTTTCTTT. As protein: CASSRSTEAFF. This chain links TRBV12-3 or TRBV12-4 with TRBJ1-1; D is ambiguous. Trimming removed 5 bases at V and 4 bases at J, with 5 bases between. The CDR3 loop spans 11 amino acids.

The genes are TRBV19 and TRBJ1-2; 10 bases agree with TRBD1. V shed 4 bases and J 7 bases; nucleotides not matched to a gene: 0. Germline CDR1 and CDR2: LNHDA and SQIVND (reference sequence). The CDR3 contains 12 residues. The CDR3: CASSRDRGGYTF. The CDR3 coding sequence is TGTGCCAGTAGTAGGGACAGGGGTGGCTACACCTTC.

The CDR3 here is CASSSDRPYSNQPQHF. The CDR3 region has the DNA TGTGCCAGCAGTTCGGACAGGCCTTATAGCAATCAGCCCCAGCATTTT. V usage is TRBV6-2 or TRBV6-3 and J usage is TRBJ1-5; 7 nucleotides line up with TRBD1. In germline, CDR1 is MNHEY, CDR2 SVGEGT. The CDR3 consists of 16 residues. V lost 4 bases to trimming and J lost 0 bases; unmatched junction nucleotides: 6.

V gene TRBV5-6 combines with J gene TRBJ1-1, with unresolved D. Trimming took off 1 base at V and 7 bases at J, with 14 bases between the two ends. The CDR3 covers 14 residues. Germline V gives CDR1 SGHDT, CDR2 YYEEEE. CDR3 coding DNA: TGTGCCAGCAGCTTGTTTACCAGACACGGTGAAGCTTTCTTT. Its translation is CASSLFTRHGEAFF.

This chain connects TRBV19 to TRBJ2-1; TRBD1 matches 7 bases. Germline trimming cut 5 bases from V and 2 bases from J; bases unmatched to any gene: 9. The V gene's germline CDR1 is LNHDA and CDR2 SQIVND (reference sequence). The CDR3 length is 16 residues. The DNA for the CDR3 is TGTGCCAGTAGTTCCCCGGGACAGAAGACCTACAATGAGCAGTTCTTC. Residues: CASSSPGQKTYNEQFF.

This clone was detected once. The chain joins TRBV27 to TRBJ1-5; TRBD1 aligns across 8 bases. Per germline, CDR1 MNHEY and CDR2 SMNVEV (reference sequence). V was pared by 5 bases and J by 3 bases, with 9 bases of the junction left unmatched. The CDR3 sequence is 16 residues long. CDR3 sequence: CASSPRQGTNNQPQHF. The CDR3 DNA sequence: TGTGCCAGCAGTCCCCGACAGGGGACGAACAATCAGCCCCAGCATTTT.

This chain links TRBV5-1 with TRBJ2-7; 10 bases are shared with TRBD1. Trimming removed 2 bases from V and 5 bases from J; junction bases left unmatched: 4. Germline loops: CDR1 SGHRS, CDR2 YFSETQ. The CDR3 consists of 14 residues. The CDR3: CASSFGTGVDEQYF. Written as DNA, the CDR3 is TGCGCCAGCAGCTTTGGGACAGGGGTCGACGAGCAGTACTTC.

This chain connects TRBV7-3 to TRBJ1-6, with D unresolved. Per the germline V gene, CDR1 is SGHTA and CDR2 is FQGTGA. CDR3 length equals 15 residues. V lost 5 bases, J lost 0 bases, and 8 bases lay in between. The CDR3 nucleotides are TGTGCCAGCAGCCGCGAAAGCTCCTATAATTCACCCCTCCACTTT. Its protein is CASSRESSYNSPLHF. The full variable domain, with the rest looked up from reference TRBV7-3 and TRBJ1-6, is GAGVSQTPSNKVTEKGKYVELRCDPISGHTALYWYRQSLGQGPEFLIYFQGTGAADDSGLPNDRFFAVRPEGSVSTLKIQRTERGDSAVYLCASSRESSYNSPLHFGNGTRLTVT.

This CDR3 reads CASSSPLGLAGGGTDTQYF. The CDR3 coding sequence is TGTGCCAGCAGCTCACCCCTGGGACTAGCGGGAGGTGGCACAGATACGCAGTATTTT. V usage is TRBV11-2 and J usage is TRBJ2-3, with TRBD2 matching over 15 bases. The CDR3 runs to 19 residues. Germline V gene data show CDR1 as SGHAT and CDR2 as FQNNGV. The ends lost 4 bases at V and 1 base at J; junction bases unmatched: 9.

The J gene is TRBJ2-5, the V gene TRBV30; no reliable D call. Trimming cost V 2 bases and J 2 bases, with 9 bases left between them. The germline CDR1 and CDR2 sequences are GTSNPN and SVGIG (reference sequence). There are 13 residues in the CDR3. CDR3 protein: CAWSPGSQETQYF. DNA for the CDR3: TGTGCCTGGAGTCCTGGCAGTCAAGAGACCCAGTACTTC.

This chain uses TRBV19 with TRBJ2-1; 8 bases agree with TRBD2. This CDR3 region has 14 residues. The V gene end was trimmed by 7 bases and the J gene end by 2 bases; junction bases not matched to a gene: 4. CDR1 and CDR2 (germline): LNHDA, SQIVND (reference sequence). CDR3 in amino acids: CASTREGPYNEQFF. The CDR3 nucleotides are TGTGCCAGTACACGGGAGGGGCCCTACAATGAGCAGTTCTTC.

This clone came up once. The CDR3 DNA reads as TGTGCCAGTAGTATAAAAGGGGCAGGGGGCCTGAACACTGAAGCTTTCTTT. It specifies CASSIKGAGGLNTEAFF. J is TRBJ1-1 and V is TRBV19, with TRBD1 matching 8 bases. Losses at the gene ends were 2 bases for V and 0 bases for J; bases not matched to a gene: 8. This CDR3 comprises 17 residues. The germline V gene has CDR1 LNHDA and CDR2 SQIVND (reference sequence).

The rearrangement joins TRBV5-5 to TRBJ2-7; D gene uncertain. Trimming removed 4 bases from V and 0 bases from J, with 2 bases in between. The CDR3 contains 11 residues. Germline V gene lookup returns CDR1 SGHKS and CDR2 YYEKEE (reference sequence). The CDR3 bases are TGTGCCAGCAGCATCTCCTACGAGCAGTACTTC. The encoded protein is CASSISYEQYF.

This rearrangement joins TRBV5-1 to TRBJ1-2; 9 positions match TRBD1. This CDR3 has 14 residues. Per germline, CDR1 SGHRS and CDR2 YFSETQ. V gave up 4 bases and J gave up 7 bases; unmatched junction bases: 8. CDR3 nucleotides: TGCGCCAGCAGCCCCCCGGACAGGGGAGCTGGCTACACCTTC. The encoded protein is CASSPPDRGAGYTF. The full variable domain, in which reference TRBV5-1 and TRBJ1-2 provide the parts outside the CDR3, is KAGVTQTPRYLIKTRGQQVTLSCSPISGHRSVSWYQQTPGQGLQFLFEYFSETQRNKGNFPGRFSGRQFSNSRSEMNVSTLELGDSALYLCASSPPDRGAGYTFGSGTRLTVV.

As DNA, the CDR3 is TGTGCCAGCAGAAAGAGTGGACAGAACACTGAAGCTTTCTTT. This encodes CASRKSGQNTEAFF. The chain recombines TRBV7-9 with TRBJ1-1, with D possibly TRBD1 on 5 matching bases. Germline-derived CDR1 and CDR2 are SEHNR and FQNEAQ (reference sequence). CDR3 length: 14 amino acids. The germline V and J ends were trimmed by 6 bases and 1 base, with 12 bases remaining between them.